Listed below are T cell receptor beta chains from one sample, sequenced in a study of blood T cell repertoires in COVID-19. Data came from immunoSEQ multiplex PCR; TCRdb stores just in-frame clones and leaves some out. The sample holds around 200,000 clones, approximately 82% seen once. Sample: peripheral blood. These receptors all come from a man aged 50 to 59 with active or convalescent COVID-19. CDR3s include the opening cysteine and the closing phenylalanine or tryptophan. Each record gives: clone size, V gene, D gene, J gene, CDR3 protein, CDR3 DNA. The D gene is left open where the match is weak. A row's size may be missing; if present it is once, few, many or a size class.

NA	TRBV18	NA	TRBJ1-1	CASSPGLNTEAFF	TGTGCCAGCTCACCAGGGCTGAACACTGAAGCTTTCTTT
NA	TRBV7-8	TRBD2	TRBJ2-1	CASSLKRLTRLAGSYNEQFF	TGTGCCAGCAGCTTAAAGCGCCTCACCAGACTAGCGGGATCTTACAATGAGCAGTTCTTC
NA	TRBV30	NA	TRBJ1-2	CAWSGWTFSNYGYTF	TGTGCCTGGAGTGGATGGACATTCAGTAACTATGGCTACACCTTC
NA	TRBV15	TRBD2	TRBJ2-7	CATSQGKYKRGDTYEQYF	TGTGCCACCAGCCAGGGAAAGTACAAGCGGGGGGACACCTACGAGCAGTACTTC
NA	TRBV28	TRBD1	TRBJ1-4	CASSFGQGINEKLFF	TGTGCCAGCAGTTTCGGACAGGGTATTAATGAAAAACTGTTTTTT
NA	TRBV9	NA	TRBJ1-1	CASSVQTGMNTEAFF	TGTGCCAGCAGCGTTCAAACAGGGATGAACACTGAAGCTTTCTTT
few	TRBV28	TRBD1	TRBJ1-2	CASSPGGQGLNYGYTF	TGTGCCAGCAGTCCAGGGGGTCAGGGGTTAAACTATGGCTACACCTTC
NA	TRBV30	TRBD1	TRBJ1-6	CAWSYRQGTDSPLHF	TGTGCCTGGAGTTACCGACAGGGGACCGATTCACCCCTCCACTTT
NA	TRBV7-6	TRBD1	TRBJ1-5	CASSSDRGSNQPQHF	TGTGCCAGCAGCTCAGACAGGGGTAGCAATCAGCCCCAGCATTTT
NA	TRBV28	NA	TRBJ2-3	CASSLRDTGTDTQYF	TGTGCCAGCAGTTTAAGGGACACCGGCACAGATACGCAGTATTTT
NA	TRBV14	NA	TRBJ2-7	CASSQGETGEALRTYEQYF	TGTGCCAGCAGCCAAGGTGAAACAGGGGAGGCCCTTCGTACCTACGAGCAGTACTTC
NA	TRBV7-2	NA	TRBJ1-1	CASSSRLRGSGGTEAFF	TGTGCCAGCAGCTCACGGCTACGGGGATCCGGGGGCACTGAAGCTTTCTTT
NA	TRBV7-2	TRBD2	TRBJ2-7	CASSLVGSGSSYEQYF	TGTGCCAGCAGCTTAGTAGGTAGCGGGAGCTCCTACGAGCAGTACTTC
NA	TRBV18	NA	TRBJ1-2	CASSQSGNSPGYTF	TGTGCCAGCTCACAAAGTGGTAACAGTCCAGGCTACACCTTC
NA	TRBV11-2	TRBD1	TRBJ2-3	CASSPPVGRGPFNTQYF	TGTGCCAGCAGCCCCCCCGTGGGAAGGGGGCCATTTAATACGCAGTATTTT
NA	TRBV11-2	NA	TRBJ2-3	CASSFGQGHTDTQYF	TGTGCCAGCAGCTTCGGTCAGGGGCACACAGATACGCAGTATTTT
NA	TRBV24-1	TRBD1	TRBJ2-1	CATSEPGTGWANEQFF	TGTGCCACCAGTGAACCCGGGACAGGGTGGGCCAATGAGCAGTTCTTC
NA	TRBV28	TRBD1	TRBJ1-1	CASSLPGGAGSTEAFF	TGTGCCAGCAGTTTACCAGGGGGCGCGGGCAGCACTGAAGCTTTCTTT